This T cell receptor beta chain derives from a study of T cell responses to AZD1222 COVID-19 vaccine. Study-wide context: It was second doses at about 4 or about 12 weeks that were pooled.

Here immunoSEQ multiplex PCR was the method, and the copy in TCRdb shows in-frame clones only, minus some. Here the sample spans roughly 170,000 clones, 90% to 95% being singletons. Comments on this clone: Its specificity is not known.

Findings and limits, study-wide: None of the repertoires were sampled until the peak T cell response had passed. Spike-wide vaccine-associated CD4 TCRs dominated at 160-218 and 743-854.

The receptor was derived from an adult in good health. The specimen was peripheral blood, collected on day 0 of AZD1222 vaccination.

CDR3 amino acids: CASRPTGDYSNQPQHF. In nucleotides, the CDR3 is TGTGCCAGCAGGCCAACAGGGGACTATAGCAATCAGCCCCAGCATTTT. The chain is built from TRBV27 and TRBJ1-5; 7 bases match TRBD1. Germline trimming cut 6 bases from V and 0 bases from J; bases unmatched to any gene: 8. CDR1 and CDR2 from the germline V gene are MNHEY and SMNVEV (reference sequence). CDR3 size: 16 residues.